The next 6 T cell receptor delta chains were all read from a single sample in a study of γδ T cells in repeated Plasmodium falciparum infection. Vgamma9/Vdelta2+ and Vdelta2-negative gammadelta T cells were flow-sorted from PBMC for bulk sequencing. TCRdb made new clone calls on the multiplex PCR reads using CATT. Of some 51,000 delta-chain clones in the sample, about 2% are singletons; the top ten hold approximately 25%. The specimen was gamma-delta T cells from blood. The receptor set was obtained from a pool of human donors (malaria-infected and uninfected, not separated).

This clone has at least ten counts. TCRdb's protein, taken from a much larger clone, differs from this DNA's translation at residue 7, likely owing to a read error; the protein displayed comes from the DNA. The rearrangement uses TRDV2 and TRDJ1; no reliable D call. CDR3 length: 15 amino acids. Germline V gene lookup returns CDR1 GEAIGNYY and CDR2 EKD. V lost 0 bases, J lost 1 base, and 11 bases lay in between. The CDR3 DNA is TGTGCCTGTGACACCGTATCGAGAAGCACCGATAAACTCATCTTT. Translation: CACDTVSRSTDKLIF.

This clone was counted only a few times. Translating this DNA gives a protein that differs at residue 19 from the TCRdb one, which belongs to a much larger clone; a read error is likely, and the protein shown is this translation. This chain connects TRDV1 to TRDJ1; maybe TRDD3 (5 bases). TCRdb carries no J gene annotation; the J gene was assigned here by matching the DNA with germline. Looked up from germline, CDR1 is TSWWSYY and CDR2 is QGS. The length of the CDR3 is 22 residues. CDR3 sequence reads: CALGEPYHRPGTWDRCTDELIF. The DNA for the CDR3 is TGTGCTCTTGGGGAACCCTATCATAGGCCGGGGACTTGGGATCGATGCACCGATGAACTCATCTTT.

This clone was detected many times. TCRdb's entry gives the protein of a much larger clone, which mismatches this DNA's translation at residue 9, likely from a read error; the protein reported here is translated from the DNA. This chain connects TRDV1 to TRDJ1, with unresolved D. Germline values: CDR1 TSWWSYY, CDR2 QGS. The V end lost 5 bases, the J end lost 5 bases, and 18 bases lay between the germline ends. CDR3 length equals 15 residues. The DNA for the CDR3 is TGTGCTCTTGGGTCCACTTATCCGCCGGGGGATAAACTCATCTTT. Amino acids: CALGSTYPPGDKLIF.

This clone came up a few times. The protein recorded in TCRdb matches a much larger clone and deviates from this DNA's translation at residue 19, suggesting a read error; the protein here is obtained by translating the DNA. No J gene call was made, and the V gene is TRDV2; TRDD3 was called by the table and not checked on the DNA. Germline V CDR1 and CDR2: GEAIGNYY, EKD. The CDR3 is 21 amino acids. DNA for the CDR3: TGTGCCTGTGACACCTTTCTTCCATACTGGGGGATAGAAGAGGACACCCGACAGGTGTTTTTC. Protein: CACDTFLPYWGIEEDTRQVFF.

This clone was recorded at least ten times. The amino acid sequence in TCRdb belongs to a much larger clone and departs from this DNA's translation at residue 5, likely a sequencing read error; the sequence shown is translated from the DNA. The chain is built from TRDV1 and TRDJ1; 10 nucleotides line up with TRDD3. This CDR3 spans 18 amino acids. V shed 4 bases and J 3 bases; nucleotides not matched to a gene: 14. CDR1 is TSWWSYY, CDR2 QGS, per germline. For the CDR3, the DNA is TGTGCTCTTGGGGGACCCTCACGCCTGGGGGATAATCCCGATAAACTCATCTTT. Protein: CALGGPSRLGDNPDKLIF.

At least ten counts were recorded for this clone. TCRdb has a much larger clone's protein, which differs at residue 5 from the translation of this DNA, likely because of a read error; what is shown is the protein translated from the DNA. The rearrangement uses TRDV2 and TRDJ1; TRDD3 aligns across 9 bases. Trimming removed 3 bases from V and 1 base from J; junction bases left unmatched: 17. The CDR3 contains 19 residues. CDR1 is GEAIGNYY and CDR2 is EKD in the germline V gene. The CDR3 region is CACDAFPALGDPFTDKLIF. Written as DNA, the CDR3 is TGTGCCTGTGACGCCTTCCCGGCTCTGGGGGATCCTTTCACCGATAAACTCATCTTT.